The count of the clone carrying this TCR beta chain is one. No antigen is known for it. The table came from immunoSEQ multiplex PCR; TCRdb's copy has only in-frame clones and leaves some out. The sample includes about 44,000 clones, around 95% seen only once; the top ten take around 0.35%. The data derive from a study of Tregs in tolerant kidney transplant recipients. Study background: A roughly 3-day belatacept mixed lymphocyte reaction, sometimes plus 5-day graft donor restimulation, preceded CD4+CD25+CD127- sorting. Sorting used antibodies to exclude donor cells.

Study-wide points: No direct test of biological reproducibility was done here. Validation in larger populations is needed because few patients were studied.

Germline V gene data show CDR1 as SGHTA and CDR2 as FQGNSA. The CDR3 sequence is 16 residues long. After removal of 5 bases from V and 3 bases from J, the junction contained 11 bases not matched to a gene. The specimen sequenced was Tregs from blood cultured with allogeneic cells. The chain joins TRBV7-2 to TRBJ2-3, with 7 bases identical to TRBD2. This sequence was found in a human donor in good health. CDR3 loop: CASSDLPGLITDTQYF. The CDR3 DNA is TGTGCCAGCAGCGATCTACCGGGACTAATAACAGATACGCAGTATTTT.